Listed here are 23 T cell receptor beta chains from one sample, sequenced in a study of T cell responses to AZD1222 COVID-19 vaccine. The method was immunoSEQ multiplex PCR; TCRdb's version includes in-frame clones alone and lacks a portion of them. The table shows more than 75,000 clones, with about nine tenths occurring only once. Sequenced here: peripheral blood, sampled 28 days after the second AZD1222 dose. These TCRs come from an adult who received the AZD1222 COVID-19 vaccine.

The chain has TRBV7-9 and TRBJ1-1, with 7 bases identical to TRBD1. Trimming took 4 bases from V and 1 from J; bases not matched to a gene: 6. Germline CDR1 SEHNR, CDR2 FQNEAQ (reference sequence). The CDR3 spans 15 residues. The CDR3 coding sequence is TGTGCCAGCAGCTCGCGACAGGGACCGAACACTGAAGCTTTCTTT. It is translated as CASSSRQGPNTEAFF.

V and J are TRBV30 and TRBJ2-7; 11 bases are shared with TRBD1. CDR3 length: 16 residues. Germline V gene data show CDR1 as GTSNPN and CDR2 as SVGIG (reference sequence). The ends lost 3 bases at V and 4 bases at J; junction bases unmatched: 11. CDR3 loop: CAWSPSRTGGKYEQYF. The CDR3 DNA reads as TGTGCCTGGAGCCCCTCCAGGACAGGGGGCAAATACGAGCAGTACTTC.

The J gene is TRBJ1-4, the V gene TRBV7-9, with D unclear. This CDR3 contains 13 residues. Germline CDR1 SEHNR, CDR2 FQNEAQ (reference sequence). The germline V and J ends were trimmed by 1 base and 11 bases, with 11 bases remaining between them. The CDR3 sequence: CASSLGVAPKLFF. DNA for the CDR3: TGTGCCAGCAGCTTAGGCGTCGCTCCCAAACTGTTTTTT.

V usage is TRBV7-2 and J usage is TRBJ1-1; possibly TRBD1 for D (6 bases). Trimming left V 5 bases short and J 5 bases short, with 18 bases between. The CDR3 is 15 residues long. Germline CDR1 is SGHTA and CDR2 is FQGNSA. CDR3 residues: CASSVRTESYTEAFF. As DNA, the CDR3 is TGTGCCAGCAGCGTTCGGACAGAATCTTATACTGAAGCTTTCTTT.

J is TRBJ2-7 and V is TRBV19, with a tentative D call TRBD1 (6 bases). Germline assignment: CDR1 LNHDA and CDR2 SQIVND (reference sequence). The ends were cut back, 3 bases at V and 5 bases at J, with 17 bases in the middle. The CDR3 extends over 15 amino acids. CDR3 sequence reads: CASSIHMDSRNEQYF. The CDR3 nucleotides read TGTGCCAGTAGTATCCACATGGACAGTCGAAACGAGCAGTACTTC.

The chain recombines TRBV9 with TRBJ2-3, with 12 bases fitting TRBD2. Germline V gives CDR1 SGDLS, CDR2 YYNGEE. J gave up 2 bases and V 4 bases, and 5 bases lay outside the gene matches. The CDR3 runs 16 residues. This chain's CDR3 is CASSLTSGGNTDTQYF. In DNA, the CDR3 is TGTGCCAGCAGCCTGACTAGCGGGGGTAACACAGATACGCAGTATTTT. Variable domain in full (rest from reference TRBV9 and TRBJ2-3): DSGVTQTPKHLITATGQRVTLRCSPRSGDLSVYWYQQSLDQGLQFLIQYYNGEERAKGNILERFSAQQFPDLHSELNLSSLELGDSALYFCASSLTSGGNTDTQYFGPGTRLTVL.

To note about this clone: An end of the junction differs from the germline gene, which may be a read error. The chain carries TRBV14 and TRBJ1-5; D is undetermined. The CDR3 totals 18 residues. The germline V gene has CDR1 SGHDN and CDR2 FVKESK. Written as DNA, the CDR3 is TGTGCCAGCAGCCCCCCCTGTGGGTGGCGGGAGGGCAATCAGTCCCAGCATTTT. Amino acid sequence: CASSPPCGWREGNQSQHF. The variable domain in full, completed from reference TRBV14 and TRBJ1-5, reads EAGVTQFPSHSVIEKGQTVTLRCDPISGHDNLYWYRRVMGKEIKFLLHFVKESKQDESGMPNNRFLAERTGGTYSTLKVQPAELEDSGVYFCASSPPCGWREGNQSQHFGDGTRLSIL.

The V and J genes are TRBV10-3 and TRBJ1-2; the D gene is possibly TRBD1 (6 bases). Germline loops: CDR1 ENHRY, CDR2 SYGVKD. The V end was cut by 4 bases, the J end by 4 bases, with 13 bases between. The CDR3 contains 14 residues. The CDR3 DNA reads TGTGCCATCAGTGCGGACAGCGGCCTCTATGGCTACACCTTC. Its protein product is CAISADSGLYGYTF.

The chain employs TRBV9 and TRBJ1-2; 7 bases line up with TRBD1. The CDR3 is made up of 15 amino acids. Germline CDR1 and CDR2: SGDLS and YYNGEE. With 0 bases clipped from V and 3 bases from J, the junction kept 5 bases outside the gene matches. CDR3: CASSVAGQGDYGYTF. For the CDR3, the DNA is TGTGCCAGCAGCGTAGCAGGTCAGGGGGACTATGGCTACACCTTC.

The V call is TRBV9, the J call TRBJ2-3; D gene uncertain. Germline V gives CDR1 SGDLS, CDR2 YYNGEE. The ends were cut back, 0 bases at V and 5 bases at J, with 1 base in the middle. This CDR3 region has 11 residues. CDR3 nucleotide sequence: TGTGCCAGCAGCGTAGAAGATACGCAGTATTTT. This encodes CASSVEDTQYF. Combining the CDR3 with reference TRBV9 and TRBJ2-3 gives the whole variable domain DSGVTQTPKHLITATGQRVTLRCSPRSGDLSVYWYQQSLDQGLQFLIQYYNGEERAKGNILERFSAQQFPDLHSELNLSSLELGDSALYFCASSVEDTQYFGPGTRLTVL.

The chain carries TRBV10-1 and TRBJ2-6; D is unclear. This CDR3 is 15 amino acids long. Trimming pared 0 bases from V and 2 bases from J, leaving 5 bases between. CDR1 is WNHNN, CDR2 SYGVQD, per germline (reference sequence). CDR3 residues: CASSESRPGANVLTF. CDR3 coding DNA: TGCGCCAGCAGTGAGTCTAGACCTGGGGCCAACGTCCTGACTTTC.

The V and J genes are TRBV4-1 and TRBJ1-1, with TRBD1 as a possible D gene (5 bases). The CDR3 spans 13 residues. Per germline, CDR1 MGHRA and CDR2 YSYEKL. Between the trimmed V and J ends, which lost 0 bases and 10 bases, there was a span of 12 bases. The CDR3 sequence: CASSQDIGRVAFF. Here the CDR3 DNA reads TGCGCCAGCAGCCAAGATATCGGCAGGGTAGCTTTCTTT.

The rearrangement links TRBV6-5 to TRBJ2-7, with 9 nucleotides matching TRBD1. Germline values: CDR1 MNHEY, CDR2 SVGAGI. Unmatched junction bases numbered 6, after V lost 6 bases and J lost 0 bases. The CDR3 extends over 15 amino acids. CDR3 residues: CASRRDRESSYEQYF. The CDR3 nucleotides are TGTGCCAGCAGACGGGACAGGGAGAGCTCCTACGAGCAGTACTTC.

This chain's CDR3 is CASSEGPYSNQPQHF. Here the CDR3 DNA reads TGTGCCAGCAGTGAAGGGCCTTATAGCAATCAGCCCCAGCATTTT. V is TRBV6-1 and J is TRBJ1-5; D not resolved. The ends were cut back, 1 base at V and 0 bases at J, with 7 bases in the middle. The germline V gene encodes CDR1 MNHNS and CDR2 SASEGT. This CDR3 region has 15 residues.

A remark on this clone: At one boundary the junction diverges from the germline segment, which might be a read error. CDR3 nucleotides: TGCGCCAGCAGTCAATTGGGCGGCTTT. It translates to CASSQLGGF. V and J are TRBV23-1 and TRBJ1-1; no definite D call. TRBV23-1 is filed as an ORF, its function uncertain. The CDR3 totals 9 residues.

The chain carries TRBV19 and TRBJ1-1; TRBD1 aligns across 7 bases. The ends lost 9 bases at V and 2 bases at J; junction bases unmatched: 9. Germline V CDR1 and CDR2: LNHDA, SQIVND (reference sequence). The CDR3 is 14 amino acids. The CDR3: CASERGGLNTEAFF. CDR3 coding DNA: TGTGCCAGCGAGAGAGGGGGCCTTAACACTGAAGCTTTCTTT.

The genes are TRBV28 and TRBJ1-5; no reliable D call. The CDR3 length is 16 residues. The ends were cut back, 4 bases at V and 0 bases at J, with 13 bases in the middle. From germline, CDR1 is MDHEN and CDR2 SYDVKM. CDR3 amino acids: CASSSQTAGSNQPQHF. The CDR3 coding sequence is TGTGCCAGCAGTTCCCAGACCGCCGGTAGCAATCAGCCCCAGCATTTT.

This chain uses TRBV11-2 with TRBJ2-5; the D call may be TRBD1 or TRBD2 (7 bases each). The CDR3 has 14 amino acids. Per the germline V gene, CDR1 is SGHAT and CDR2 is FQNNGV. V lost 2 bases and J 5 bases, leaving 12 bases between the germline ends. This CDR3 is CASSLTQGGETQYF. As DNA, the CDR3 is TGTGCCAGCAGCTTAACGCAGGGGGGGGAGACCCAGTACTTC. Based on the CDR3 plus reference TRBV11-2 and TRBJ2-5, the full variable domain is EAGVAQSPRYKIIEKRQSVAFWCNPISGHATLYWYQQILGQGPKLLIQFQNNGVVDDSQLPKDRFSAERLKGVDSTLKIQPAKLEDSAVYLCASSLTQGGETQYFGPGTRLLVL.

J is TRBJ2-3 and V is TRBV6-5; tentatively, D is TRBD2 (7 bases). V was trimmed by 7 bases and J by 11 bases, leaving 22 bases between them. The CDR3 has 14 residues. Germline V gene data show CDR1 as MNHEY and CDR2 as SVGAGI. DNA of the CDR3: TGTGCCAGCATTACGCCGGGGGGCGCACTTCTGCAGTATTTT. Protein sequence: CASITPGGALLQYF.

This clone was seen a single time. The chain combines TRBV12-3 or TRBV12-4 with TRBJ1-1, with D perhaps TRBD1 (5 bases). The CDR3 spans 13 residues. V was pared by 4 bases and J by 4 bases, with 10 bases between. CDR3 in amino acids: CASSYSGGTEAFF. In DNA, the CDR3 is TGTGCCAGCAGTTATTCTGGGGGCACTGAAGCTTTCTTT.

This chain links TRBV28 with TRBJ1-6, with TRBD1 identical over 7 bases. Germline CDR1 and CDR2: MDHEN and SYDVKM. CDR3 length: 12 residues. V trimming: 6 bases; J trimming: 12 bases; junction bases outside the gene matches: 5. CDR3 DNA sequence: TGTGCCAGCAGAATACAGGGGAAACCCCTCCACTTT. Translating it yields CASRIQGKPLHF.

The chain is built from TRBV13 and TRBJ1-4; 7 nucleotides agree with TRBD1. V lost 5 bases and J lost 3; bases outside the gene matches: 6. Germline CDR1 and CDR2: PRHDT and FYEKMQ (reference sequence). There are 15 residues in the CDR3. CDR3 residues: CASSPRGTANEKLFF. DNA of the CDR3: TGTGCCAGCAGCCCAAGGGGGACAGCTAATGAAAAACTGTTTTTT.

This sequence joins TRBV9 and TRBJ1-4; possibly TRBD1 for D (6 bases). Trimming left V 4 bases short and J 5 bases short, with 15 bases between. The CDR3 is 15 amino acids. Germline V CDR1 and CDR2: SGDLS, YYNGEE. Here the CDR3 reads CASSPKGGSNEKLFF. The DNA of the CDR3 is TGTGCCAGCAGCCCAAAAGGGGGATCAAATGAAAAACTGTTTTTT.